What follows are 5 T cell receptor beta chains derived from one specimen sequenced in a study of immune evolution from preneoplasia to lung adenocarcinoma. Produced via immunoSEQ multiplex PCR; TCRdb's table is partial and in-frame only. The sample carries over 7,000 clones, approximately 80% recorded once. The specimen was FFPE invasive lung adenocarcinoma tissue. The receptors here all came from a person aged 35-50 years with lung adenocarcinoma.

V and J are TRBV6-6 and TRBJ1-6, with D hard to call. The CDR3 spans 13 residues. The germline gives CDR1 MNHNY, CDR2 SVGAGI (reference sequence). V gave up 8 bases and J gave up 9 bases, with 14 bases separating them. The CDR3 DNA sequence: TGTGCCAGCTCCAACGCGGCAAGTTCACCCCTCCACTTT. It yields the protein CASSNAASSPLHF.

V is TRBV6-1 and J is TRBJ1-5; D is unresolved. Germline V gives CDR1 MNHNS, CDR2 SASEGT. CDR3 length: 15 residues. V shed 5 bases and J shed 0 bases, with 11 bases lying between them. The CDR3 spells CASSFADGSNQPQHF. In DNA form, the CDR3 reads TGTGCCAGCAGTTTCGCGGACGGTAGCAATCAGCCCCAGCATTTT.

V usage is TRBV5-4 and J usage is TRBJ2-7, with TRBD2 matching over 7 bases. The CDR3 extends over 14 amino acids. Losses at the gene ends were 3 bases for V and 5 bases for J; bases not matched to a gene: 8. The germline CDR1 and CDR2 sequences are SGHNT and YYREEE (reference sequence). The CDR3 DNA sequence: TGTGCCAGCAGCTCCTCTAGCGGAGACGACGAGCAGTACTTC. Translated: CASSSSSGDDEQYF.

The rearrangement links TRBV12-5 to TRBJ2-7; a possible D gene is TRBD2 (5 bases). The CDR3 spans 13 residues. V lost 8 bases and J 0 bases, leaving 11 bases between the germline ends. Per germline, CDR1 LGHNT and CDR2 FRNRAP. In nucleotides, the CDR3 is TGTGCTAGTCAGAGCGGAGACTCCTACGAGCAGTACTTC. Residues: CASQSGDSYEQYF.

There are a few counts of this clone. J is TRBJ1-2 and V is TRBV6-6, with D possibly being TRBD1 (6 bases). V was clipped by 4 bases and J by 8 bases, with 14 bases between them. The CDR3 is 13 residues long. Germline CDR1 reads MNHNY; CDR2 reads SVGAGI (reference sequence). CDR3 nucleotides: TGTGCCAGCAGTTCCACAGGGATGTGGGGCTACACCTTC. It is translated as CASSSTGMWGYTF.